This TCR beta chain was captured by sequencing in a study of T cell responses to AZD1222 COVID-19 vaccine. A note on this clone: Its antigen is undetermined.

This CDR3 has 15 residues. Looked up from germline, CDR1 is SGHRS and CDR2 is YFSETQ. The ends were cut back, 0 bases at V and 3 bases at J, with 13 bases in the middle. Libraries were prepared by immunoSEQ multiplex PCR; TCRdb keeps only in-frame clonotypes and omits some of them. The table has some 110,000 clones, roughly 86% seen once. The study, taken as a whole, reports: Seropositive status at baseline applied to only five to seven AZD1222 recipients. Two AZD1222 doses significantly raised spike-specific TCR breadth and depth over controls. White British donors predominated, females outnumbered males, and clonal diversity was possibly underestimated.

Sequences were derived from peripheral blood, sampled 28 days after the second AZD1222 dose. J is TRBJ2-7 and V is TRBV5-1; tentatively, D is TRBD1 (6 bases). This TCR was sampled from an adult who received the AZD1222 COVID-19 vaccine. CDR3 sequence reads: CASSLEQGSRYEQYF. For the CDR3, the DNA is TGCGCCAGCAGCTTGGAACAGGGCTCCCGCTACGAGCAGTACTTC.